This T cell receptor beta chain was identified in a study of control samples from healthy donors and cancer patients. Method: immunoSEQ multiplex PCR; TCRdb's copy keeps in-frame clones and lacks some. The table lists 99,000 or so clones, approximately 82% of them singletons, with 2% in the top ten. Germline CDR1 and CDR2: SGHAT and FQNNGV. Trimming removed 1 base at V and 7 bases at J, with 23 bases between. This CDR3 contains 18 residues. The clonotype originates from a man between 60 and 70 years old in good health. The chain combines TRBV11-2 with TRBJ2-1; no definite D call. The specimen sequenced was blood. CDR3 protein: CASSLVPIRSRGKNEQFF. CDR3 DNA sequence: TGTGCCAGCAGCTTAGTCCCCATACGGTCTAGAGGTAAAAATGAGCAGTTCTTC.